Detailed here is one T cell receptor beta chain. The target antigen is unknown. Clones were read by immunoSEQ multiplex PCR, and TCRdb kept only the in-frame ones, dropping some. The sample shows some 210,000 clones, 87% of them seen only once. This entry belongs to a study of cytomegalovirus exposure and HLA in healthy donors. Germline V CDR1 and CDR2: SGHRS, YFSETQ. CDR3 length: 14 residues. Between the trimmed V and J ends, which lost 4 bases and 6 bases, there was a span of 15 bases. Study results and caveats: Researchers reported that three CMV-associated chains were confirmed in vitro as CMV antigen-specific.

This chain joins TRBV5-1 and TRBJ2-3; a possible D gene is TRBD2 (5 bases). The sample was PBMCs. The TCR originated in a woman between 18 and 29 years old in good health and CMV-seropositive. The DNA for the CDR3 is TGCGCCAGCAGCGTTGACAACTCGGGGGATACGCAGTATTTT. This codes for CASSVDNSGDTQYF.